This T cell receptor beta chain was found in a study of regulatory T cells in long-lasting Graves disease. On the study more broadly: Graves' patients, newly diagnosed, had taken antithyroid drugs under 3 months. Study results and caveats: Among samples with persistent disease, TRBV28, TRBJ1-2 and TRBJ2-5 were favored.

Time point meaning: newly diagnosed GD, antithyroid drugs for less than 3 months. From PBMCs, RNA was extracted and then used to make the TCR library. The CDR3 has 17 residues. The germline gives CDR1 LGHNT, CDR2 FRNRAP. Between the trimmed V and J ends, which lost 0 bases and 2 bases, there was a span of 17 bases. Through Arm-PCR of CDR3 regions and iRepertoire HTBI primers, TCR beta libraries were built. TCRdb itself ran the multiplex PCR reads through MiXCR, one entry per CDR3 protein. The sample lists hundreds of thousands of distinct CDR3 sequences, about 16% seen once, with 18% in the top ten. This clonotype appeared many times. Its antigen remains unknown. A further study also used this sample, focusing on T cells in Graves' hyperthyroidism and ophthalmopathy. That work adds: A set of HTBI primers served as the primers for a first-round RT-PCR of the TCR CDR3.

This TCR derives from a woman in her 30s with Graves disease. The source was peripheral blood mononuclear cells (PBMCs), collected at new diagnosis, from a patient treated with antithyroid drugs. The chain links TRBV12-5 to TRBJ2-7; D remains unclear. CDR3 sequence (DNA): TGTGCTAGTGGTTTGGTACGGCAGGATGTGGCCCCCTACGAGCAGTACTTC. This codes for CASGLVRQDVAPYEQYF.